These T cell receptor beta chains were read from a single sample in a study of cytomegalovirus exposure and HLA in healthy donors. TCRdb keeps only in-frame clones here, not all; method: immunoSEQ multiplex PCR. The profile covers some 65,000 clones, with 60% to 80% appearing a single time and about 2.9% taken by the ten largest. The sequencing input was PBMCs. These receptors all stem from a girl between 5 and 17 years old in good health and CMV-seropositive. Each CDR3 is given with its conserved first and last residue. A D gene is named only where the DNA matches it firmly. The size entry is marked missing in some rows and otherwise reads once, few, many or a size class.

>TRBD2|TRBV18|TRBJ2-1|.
CASSPLAGGSGNEQFF
TGTGCCAGCTCACCACTAGCGGGAGGTTCAGGGAATGAGCAGTTCTTC
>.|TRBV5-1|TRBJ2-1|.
CASSEENREQFF
TGCGCCAGCAGCGAGGAAAACAGGGAGCAGTTCTTC
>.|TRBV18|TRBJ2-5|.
CASSVWTDQETQYF
TGTGCCAGCTCAGTCTGGACAGACCAAGAGACCCAGTACTTC
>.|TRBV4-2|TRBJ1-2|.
CASSQENRENYGYTF
TGTGCCAGCAGCCAAGAGAACAGGGAGAACTATGGCTACACCTTC
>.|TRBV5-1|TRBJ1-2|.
CASNRDGGGYGYTF
TGCGCCAGCAATAGGGACGGGGGAGGCTATGGCTACACCTTC
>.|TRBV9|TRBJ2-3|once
CASSSSDTQYF
TGTGCCAGCAGCTCCTCAGATACGCAGTATTTT
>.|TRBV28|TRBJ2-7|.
CASSHPALAYEQYF
TGTGCCAGCAGTCACCCGGCGCTAGCCTACGAGCAGTACTTC
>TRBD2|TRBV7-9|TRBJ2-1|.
CASSFGSGGGTNNEQFF
TGTGCCAGCAGTTTTGGGTCGGGAGGAGGTACGAACAATGAGCAGTTCTTC
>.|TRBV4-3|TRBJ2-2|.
CASSQDDGRAGDTGELFF
TGCGCCAGCAGCCAAGACGACGGGAGAGCGGGTGACACCGGGGAGCTGTTTTTT
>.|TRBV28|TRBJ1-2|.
CAIGRENYGYTF
TGTGCCATTGGGAGGGAAAACTATGGCTACACCTTC
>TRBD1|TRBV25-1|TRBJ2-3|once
CASTTPDRDTDTQYF
TGTGCCAGCACCACACCCGACAGGGACACAGATACGCAGTATTTT
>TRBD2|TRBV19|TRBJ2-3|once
CASETSGTDTQYF
TGTGCCAGTGAGACTAGCGGCACAGATACGCAGTATTTT
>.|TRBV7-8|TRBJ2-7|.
CASSLVRGPDEQYF
TGTGCCAGCAGCTTAGTGCGGGGGCCGGACGAGCAGTACTTC
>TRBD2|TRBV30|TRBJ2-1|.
CAWSVLSGLATSYNEQFF
TGTGCCTGGAGTGTACTTTCGGGACTAGCCACCTCCTACAATGAGCAGTTCTTC
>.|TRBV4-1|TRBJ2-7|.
CASSQGAGRVRTYEQYF
TGCGCCAGCAGCCAGGGGGCGGGTAGGGTCCGAACCTACGAGCAGTACTTC
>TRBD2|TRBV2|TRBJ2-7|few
CASRPPPRRLAGGLPYEQYF
TGTGCCAGCAGGCCGCCCCCCCGTCGGCTAGCGGGAGGACTCCCCTACGAGCAGTACTTC
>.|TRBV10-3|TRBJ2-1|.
CAISLTPVSSYNEQFF
TGTGCCATCAGCCTCACCCCGGTGAGCTCCTACAATGAGCAGTTCTTC
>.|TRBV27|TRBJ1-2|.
CASRFSTGQDGYTF
TGTGCCAGCAGGTTTTCAACAGGGCAGGATGGCTACACCTTC
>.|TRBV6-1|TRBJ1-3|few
CASTQRRGGNTIYF
TGTGCCAGCACCCAACGCAGGGGTGGAAACACCATATATTTT
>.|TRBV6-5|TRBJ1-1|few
CASSYRGNTEAFF
TGTGCCAGCAGTTACAGGGGGAACACTGAAGCTTTCTTT
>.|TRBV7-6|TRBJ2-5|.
CASSWRIQETQYF
TGTGCCAGCAGCTGGCGGATCCAAGAGACCCAGTACTTC
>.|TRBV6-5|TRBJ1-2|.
CASSYREYYGYTF
TGTGCCAGCAGTTACAGGGAGTACTATGGCTACACCTTC
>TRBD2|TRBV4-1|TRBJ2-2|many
CASSPFGTSGVTGELFF
TGCGCCAGCAGCCCATTTGGGACTAGCGGGGTCACCGGGGAGCTGTTTTTT
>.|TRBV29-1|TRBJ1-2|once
CSVDQAGPHNYGYTF
TGCAGCGTAGACCAGGCGGGGCCTCATAACTATGGCTACACCTTC
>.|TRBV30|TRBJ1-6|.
CAWTWSQYNSPLHF
TGTGCCTGGACCTGGAGCCAATATAATTCACCCCTCCACTTT
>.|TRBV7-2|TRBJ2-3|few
CASSLIEIADTQYF
TGTGCCAGCAGCTTAATCGAGATAGCAGATACGCAGTATTTT
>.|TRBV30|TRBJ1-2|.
CAQGPGTF
TGTGCTCAGGGGCCGGGAACCTTC
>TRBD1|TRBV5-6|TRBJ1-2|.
CASSLEGRGLGYTF
TGTGCCAGCAGCTTGGAGGGCAGGGGGCTGGGCTACACCTTC